A single sample gave rise to the 18 T cell receptor beta chains below, sequenced in a study of blood T cell repertoires in COVID-19. Data came from immunoSEQ multiplex PCR; TCRdb stores just in-frame clones and leaves some out. Of more than 90,000 clones listed, about 80% are singletons. The sequenced material came from peripheral blood. These receptors all come from a man older than 75 with acute or convalescent COVID-19.

The chain links TRBV6-5 to TRBJ2-7, with a tentative D call TRBD2 (5 bases). V lost 7 bases, J lost 3 bases, and 13 bases lay in between. The CDR3 spans 13 residues. Germline V gene data show CDR1 as MNHEY and CDR2 as SVGAGI. This CDR3 is CASTSGPGYEQYF. CDR3 in DNA: TGTGCCAGCACCAGCGGACCCGGCTACGAGCAGTACTTC.

J is TRBJ2-7 and V is TRBV2; 9 nucleotides line up with TRBD1. The CDR3 loop spans 12 amino acids. Germline V CDR1 and CDR2: SNHLY, FYNNEI. V was pared by 10 bases and J by 5 bases, with 6 bases of the junction left unmatched. CDR3 bases: TGTGCCACCGGGACAGGGTTCCACGAGCAGTACTTC. Its protein product is CATGTGFHEQYF.

The rearrangement links TRBV27 to TRBJ2-1; maybe TRBD1 (6 bases). The V end was cut by 3 bases, the J end by 10 bases, with 13 bases between. This CDR3 is built from 13 residues. The germline gives CDR1 MNHEY, CDR2 SMNVEV (reference sequence). In DNA, the CDR3 is TGTGCCAGCAGTTTGCTCCAGGGGCACGAGCAGTTCTTC. This encodes CASSLLQGHEQFF.

The rearrangement links TRBV6-2 or TRBV6-3 to TRBJ2-6; D remains ambiguous. This CDR3 spans 16 amino acids. The germline CDR1 and CDR2 sequences are MNHEY and SVGEGT. V gave up 2 bases and J gave up 0 bases, with 8 bases separating them. The CDR3 is CASSYGFSSGANVLTF. DNA of the CDR3: TGTGCCAGCAGTTACGGTTTCAGCTCTGGGGCCAACGTCCTGACTTTC.

The V and J genes are TRBV19 and TRBJ2-1, with 11 bases matching TRBD2. Germline assignment: CDR1 LNHDA and CDR2 SQIVND (reference sequence). Trimming took 8 bases from V and 5 from J; bases not matched to a gene: 11. The length of the CDR3 is 16 residues. CDR3 sequence: CASRLIAGGFNNEQFF. The CDR3 DNA is TGTGCCAGTCGGTTAATAGCGGGAGGGTTCAACAATGAGCAGTTCTTC.

This chain connects TRBV14 to TRBJ2-7; TRBD2 matches 9 bases. This CDR3 contains 16 residues. V was pared by 0 bases and J by 7 bases, with 10 bases of the junction left unmatched. Germline-derived CDR1 and CDR2 are SGHDN and FVKESK. The CDR3 region is CASSQDGGLAGFEQYF. CDR3 nucleotide sequence: TGTGCCAGCAGCCAAGATGGGGGGCTAGCGGGATTTGAGCAGTACTTC.

This clone was seen repeatedly, ten times or more. The chain joins TRBV20-1 to TRBJ1-1; D unresolved. The CDR3 loop spans 11 amino acids. The V end was cut by 2 bases, the J end by 11 bases, with 12 bases between. From germline, CDR1 is DFQATT and CDR2 SNEGSKA (reference sequence). CDR3 region: CSARYPSGAFF. In nucleotides, the CDR3 is TGCAGTGCTAGATACCCCTCCGGGGCTTTCTTT.

This sequence joins TRBV11-2 and TRBJ1-3, with D perhaps matching TRBD1 (5 bases). This CDR3 is built from 17 residues. The germline V and J ends were trimmed by 1 base and 5 bases, with 18 bases remaining between them. CDR1 SGHAT and CDR2 FQNNGV come from the germline V gene. The DNA for the CDR3 is TGTGCCAGCAGCTTAGGCCGAGGCGGGGGTGTTCGAAACACCATATATTTT. It yields the protein CASSLGRGGGVRNTIYF. The whole variable domain, filled in from reference TRBV11-2 and TRBJ1-3, reads EAGVAQSPRYKIIEKRQSVAFWCNPISGHATLYWYQQILGQGPKLLIQFQNNGVVDDSQLPKDRFSAERLKGVDSTLKIQPAKLEDSAVYLCASSLGRGGGVRNTIYFGEGSWLTVV.

The V call is TRBV15, the J call TRBJ2-6; 7 bases are shared with TRBD1. CDR3 length: 18 amino acids. V was clipped by 5 bases and J by 0 bases; unmatched bases: 10. CDR1 and CDR2 from the germline V gene are LNHNV and YYDKDF (reference sequence). The CDR3 DNA reads as TGTGCCACCAGCGCCCCCGGGACAGTTAGCTCTGGGGCCAACGTCCTGACTTTC. As protein: CATSAPGTVSSGANVLTF.

This clone was seen once. The rearrangement joins TRBV28 to TRBJ2-7; D remains unclear. Between the trimmed V and J ends, which lost 6 bases and 0 bases, there was a span of 6 bases. CDR3 size: 12 residues. Germline CDR1 and CDR2: MDHEN and SYDVKM. The CDR3 nucleotides read TGTGCCAGCAGAAGGAGCTCCTACGAGCAGTACTTC. This translates into CASRRSSYEQYF.

This clone has only one observation. The chain has TRBV3-1 (or the pseudogene TRBV3-2) and TRBJ2-2; 7 nucleotides match TRBD2. CDR3 length equals 15 residues. Germline CDR1 is LGHDT and CDR2 is YNNKEL (reference sequence). J lost 4 bases, V lost 1 base, and 3 bases had no gene match. CDR3 bases: TGTGCCAGCAGCCAAGTGGCTAGCGGCACCGGGGAGCTGTTTTTT. Its protein is CASSQVASGTGELFF.

V and J are TRBV5-6 and TRBJ2-5, with 7 nucleotides matching TRBD1. The germline V gene has CDR1 SGHDT and CDR2 YYEEEE. The J segment lost 3 bases and the V segment lost 4 bases, leaving 6 bases of the junction unmatched. The CDR3 is 14 amino acids. The CDR3 sequence is CASSPTGLEETQYF. In DNA, the CDR3 is TGTGCCAGCAGCCCGACAGGGTTAGAAGAGACCCAGTACTTC.

The genes are TRBV7-8 and TRBJ1-2, with D maybe TRBD1 (5 bases). Between the trimmed V and J ends, which lost 0 bases and 7 bases, there was a span of 15 bases. This CDR3 is 15 amino acids long. Germline V gives CDR1 SGHVS, CDR2 FQNEAQ. In DNA form, the CDR3 reads TGTGCCAGCAGCTTAGCGGACACCGGGGGATCTGGCTACACCTTC. Amino acids: CASSLADTGGSGYTF.

V and J are TRBV7-6 and TRBJ2-3, with 10 bases fitting TRBD2. Germline CDR1 is SGHVS and CDR2 is FNYEAQ. With 4 bases clipped from V and 4 bases from J, the junction kept 8 bases outside the gene matches. This CDR3 region has 16 residues. Here the CDR3 DNA reads TGTGCCAGCAGCTCCAGCGGGAGGGCCAGTGCAGATACGCAGTATTTT. Amino acids: CASSSSGRASADTQYF.

The chain employs TRBV5-4 and TRBJ1-1, with D tentatively TRBD1 (6 bases). CDR3 size: 13 residues. The ends were cut back, 6 bases at V and 5 bases at J, with 14 bases in the middle. Germline V lookup: CDR1 SGHNT, CDR2 YYREEE (reference sequence). CDR3 DNA sequence: TGTGCCAGCAAGCCAGGGGAGCGTACTGAAGCTTTCTTT. This gives the protein CASKPGERTEAFF.

The chain employs TRBV28 and TRBJ1-5; D gene uncertain. Trimming cost V 3 bases and J 9 bases, with 18 bases left between them. The CDR3 runs to 15 residues. Per the germline V gene, CDR1 is MDHEN and CDR2 is SYDVKM. DNA for the CDR3: TGTGCCAGCAGTTTCCCCACGCCAGTGGGCCGGCCCCAGCATTTT. It translates to CASSFPTPVGRPQHF.

The V and J genes are TRBV29-1 and TRBJ2-1; TRBD2 might be the D (5 bases). This CDR3 is 11 amino acids long. CDR1 SQVTM and CDR2 ANQGSEA come from the germline V gene. Trimming took 7 bases from V and 9 from J, leaving 13 bases between them. The CDR3 DNA follows: TGCAGCGGGGAGCTAGCTACTGAGCAGTTCTTC. It yields the protein CSGELATEQFF.

The gene calls are TRBV20-1 and TRBJ1-4, with TRBD1 matching 7 bases. V dropped 3 bases and J dropped 4; count of bases not matched to a gene: 11. CDR3 length: 16 amino acids. From germline, CDR1 is DFQATT and CDR2 SNEGSKA (reference sequence). As DNA, the CDR3 is TGCAGTGCTAGTAACGCAGGGGGTAGGGTTAATGAAAAACTGTTTTTT. Translating gives CSASNAGGRVNEKLFF.